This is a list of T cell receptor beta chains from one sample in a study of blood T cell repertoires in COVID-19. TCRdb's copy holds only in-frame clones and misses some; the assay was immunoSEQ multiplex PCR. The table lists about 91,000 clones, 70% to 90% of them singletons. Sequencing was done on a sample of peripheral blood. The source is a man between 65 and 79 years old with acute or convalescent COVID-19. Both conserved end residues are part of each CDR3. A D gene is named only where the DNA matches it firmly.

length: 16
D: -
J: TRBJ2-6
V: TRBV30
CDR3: CAWSGGTSSGANVLTF

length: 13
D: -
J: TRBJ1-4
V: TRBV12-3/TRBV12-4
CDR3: CASSLAGQILLFF

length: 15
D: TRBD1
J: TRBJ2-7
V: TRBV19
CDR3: CASRITGTGPYEQYF

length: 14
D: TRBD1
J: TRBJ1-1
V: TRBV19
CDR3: CASRLQGAFTEAFF

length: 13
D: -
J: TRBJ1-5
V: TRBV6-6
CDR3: CASRVESHQPQHF

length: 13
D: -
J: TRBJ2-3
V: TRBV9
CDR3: CASSPDSGDTQYF

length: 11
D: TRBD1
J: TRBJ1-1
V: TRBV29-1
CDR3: CSGQGNTEAFF

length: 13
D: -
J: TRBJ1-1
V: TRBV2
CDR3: CASSTILNTEAFF

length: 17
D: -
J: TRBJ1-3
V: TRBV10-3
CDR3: CAIRQGRGPSSGNTIYF

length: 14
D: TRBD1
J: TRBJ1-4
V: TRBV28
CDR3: CASSFWDSNEKLFF

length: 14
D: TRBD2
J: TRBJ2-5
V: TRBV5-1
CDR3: CASREAGGVETQYF

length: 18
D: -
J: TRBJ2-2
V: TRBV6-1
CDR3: CASSDFNRGGSFTGELFF

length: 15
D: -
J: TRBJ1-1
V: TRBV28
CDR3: CASMATRGLGTEAFF

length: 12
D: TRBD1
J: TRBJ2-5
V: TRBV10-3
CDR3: CATWDRQETQYF

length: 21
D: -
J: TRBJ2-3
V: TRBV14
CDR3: CASSPYYLGLNPRVGPDTQYF

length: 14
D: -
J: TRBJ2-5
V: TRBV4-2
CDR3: CASSQFRFQETQYF

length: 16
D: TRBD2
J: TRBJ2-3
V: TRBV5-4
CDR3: CASSKGTSVFTDTQYF

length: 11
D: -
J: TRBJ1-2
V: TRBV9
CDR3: CASSGQYGYTF

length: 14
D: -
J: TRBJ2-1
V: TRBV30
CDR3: CAWTKTQGQNEQFF

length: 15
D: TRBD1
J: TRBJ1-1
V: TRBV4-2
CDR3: CASSQEGPGGTEAFF

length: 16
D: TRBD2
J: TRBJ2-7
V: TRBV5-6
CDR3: CASSEGLAGGPYEQYF

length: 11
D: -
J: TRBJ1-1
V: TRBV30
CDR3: CAWALLTEAFF

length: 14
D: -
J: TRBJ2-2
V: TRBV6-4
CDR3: CASRLIAGSGELFF

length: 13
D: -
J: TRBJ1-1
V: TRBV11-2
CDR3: CASTHRTDTEAFF

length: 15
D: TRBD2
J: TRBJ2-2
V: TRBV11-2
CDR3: CASSPSGGAVGELFF

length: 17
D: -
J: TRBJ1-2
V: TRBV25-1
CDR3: CASSDDFDTLPIRGYTF

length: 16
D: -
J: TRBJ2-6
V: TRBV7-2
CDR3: CASSLARRSGANVLTF

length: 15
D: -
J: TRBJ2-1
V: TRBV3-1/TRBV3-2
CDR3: CASSHRGGAYNEQFF

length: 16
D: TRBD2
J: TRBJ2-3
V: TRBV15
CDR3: CATSRGRGGLTDTQYF

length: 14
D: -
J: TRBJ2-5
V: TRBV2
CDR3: CASSESRVGETQYF

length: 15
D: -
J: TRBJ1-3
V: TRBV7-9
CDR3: CASSSRAFSGNTIYF

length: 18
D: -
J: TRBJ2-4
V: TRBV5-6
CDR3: CASSSQGFLTIAKNIQYF

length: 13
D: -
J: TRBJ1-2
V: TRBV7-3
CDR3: CASSVRAGSGYTF

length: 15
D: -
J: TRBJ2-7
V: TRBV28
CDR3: CASSSSWVNGDEQYF

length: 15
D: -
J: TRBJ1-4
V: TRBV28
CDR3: CASSLYAGIGEKLFF